This passage covers 21 T cell receptor beta chains from one sample sequenced in a study of persistence of HIV-infected CD4 T cells. The immunoSEQ assay was version 4, run in survey mode. Assay: immunoSEQ multiplex PCR; the TCRdb copy retains only in-frame clones and omits some. The sample includes more than 15,000 clones, 75% to 80% of them seen just once. The stimulus was lysate of CMV-infected fibroblasts, around 11 ug/mL. Sorting of responding CD4+ T cells relied on upregulated CD40 ligand together with CD69. For these TCRs, the target antigens are not known. Sequencing used CD4+ T cells sorted from PBMCs after approximately 19-hour stimulation, obtained from a patient who received antiretroviral therapy. The receptors originated from an adult man with HIV who was CMV-seropositive.

V and J are TRBV11-3 and TRBJ2-1; D may correspond to TRBD1 or TRBD2 (5 bases each). This CDR3 has 15 amino acids. V lost 0 bases to trimming and J lost 1 base, with 7 bases between them. Germline CDR1 and CDR2: SGHNT and YENEEA. The CDR3 DNA reads TGTGCCAGCAGCTTAGATGGGGGATCCTACAATGAGCAGTTCTTC. It translates to CASSLDGGSYNEQFF.

The table lists this clone with a few counts. The chain links TRBV5-8 to TRBJ1-5; D remains unclear. The V end lost 4 bases, the J end lost 4 bases, and 15 bases lay between the germline ends. Germline values: CDR1 SGHTS, CDR2 YDEGEE. The CDR3 contains 15 residues. The CDR3, as DNA: TGTGCCAGCAGCGCCGGGGAAGCCAGGAATCAGCCCCAGCATTTT. It encodes CASSAGEARNQPQHF.

Points on this clone: Other DNA sequences in the sample encode the same CDR3. V and J are TRBV4-2 and TRBJ2-3; D tentatively fits TRBD1 or TRBD2 (5 bases each). Trimming stripped 1 base from V and 3 bases from J, with 11 bases between. The CDR3 length is 15 residues. The germline V gene encodes CDR1 LGHNA and CDR2 YNFKEQ. Written as DNA, the CDR3 is TGTGCCAGCAGCCAAGGGGGCAGCGGAACAGATACGCAGTATTTT. This sequence encodes CASSQGGSGTDTQYF.

The V gene is TRBV5-8, the J gene TRBJ1-5, with 7 positions matching TRBD1. The V gene end was trimmed by 4 bases and the J gene end by 5 bases; junction bases not matched to a gene: 12. The CDR3 runs 16 residues. Germline V lookup: CDR1 SGHTS, CDR2 YDEGEE. The CDR3 sequence is CASSRGGQAYYQPQHF. The CDR3 DNA reads TGTGCCAGCAGCAGGGGCGGACAGGCTTACTATCAGCCCCAGCATTTT.

V and J are TRBV9 and TRBJ2-7; D uncertain. The CDR3 spans 15 residues. V was cut by 3 bases and J by 1 base, with 14 bases left in between. Germline CDR1 is SGDLS and CDR2 is YYNGEE. The CDR3 spells CASSERHGRSYEQYF. The CDR3 DNA reads as TGTGCCAGCAGCGAACGACACGGACGATCCTACGAGCAGTACTTC.

The CDR3 here is CASSVVTGTEAFF. DNA of the CDR3: TGTGCCAGCAGCGTAGTGACGGGCACAGAAGCTTTCTTT. The rearrangement joins TRBV9 to TRBJ1-1, with no clear D. Germline values: CDR1 SGDLS, CDR2 YYNGEE. The CDR3 consists of 13 residues. The V end was cut by 0 bases, the J end by 8 bases, with 11 bases between.

The V call is TRBV9, the J call TRBJ2-7; D tentatively reads TRBD1 or TRBD2 (6 bases each). The CDR3 sequence is 16 residues long. Germline V gene data show CDR1 as SGDLS and CDR2 as YYNGEE. V was pared by 0 bases and J by 0 bases, with 13 bases between. CDR3 sequence reads: CASSVGVGGSSYEQYF. Written as DNA, the CDR3 is TGTGCCAGCAGCGTAGGCGTGGGGGGCAGCTCCTACGAGCAGTACTTC.

This clone was observed a handful of times. The J gene is TRBJ1-5, the V gene TRBV6-5; D might be TRBD1 (5 bases). V was shortened by 6 bases and J by 1 base, with 13 bases between the two germline ends. Germline CDR1 MNHEY, CDR2 SVGAGI. The CDR3 is 15 residues long. The CDR3 DNA reads as TGTGCCAGCAGCCTGCTAGCAGGGAGCAATCAGCCCCAGCATTTT. Protein product: CASSLLAGSNQPQHF.

This clone has a handful of counts. This chain links TRBV4-1 with TRBJ2-3; 10 bases fit TRBD2. This CDR3 region has 16 residues. The germline V gene encodes CDR1 MGHRA and CDR2 YSYEKL. V shed 5 bases and J 5 bases; nucleotides not matched to a gene: 10. DNA for the CDR3: TGCGCCAGCAGCAGTCGAACAAGCGGGGGGGGAGATACGCAGTATTTT. Its translation is CASSSRTSGGGDTQYF.

V and J are TRBV7-9 and TRBJ1-2; D is unclear. The CDR3 runs 11 residues. Germline V lookup: CDR1 SEHNR, CDR2 FQNEAQ (reference sequence). Between the trimmed V and J ends, which lost 6 bases and 8 bases, there was a span of 10 bases. The CDR3 nucleotides read TGTGCCAGCAGTCCCTCCGAGGGCTACACCTTC. Its translation: CASSPSEGYTF.

The genes are TRBV7-9 and TRBJ2-1; D is possibly TRBD2 (7 bases). Trimming shortened V by 1 base and J by 3 bases, and 10 bases separated the two germline ends. The germline gives CDR1 SEHNR, CDR2 FQNEAQ (reference sequence). The CDR3 is 15 residues long. The CDR3, as DNA: TGTGCCAGCAGCTTAGGGGAGGGGGTCTACAATGAGCAGTTCTTC. It specifies CASSLGEGVYNEQFF. Looking up the rest from reference TRBV7-9 and TRBJ2-1 gives the full variable domain: DTGVSQNPRHKITKRGQNVTFRCDPISEHNRLYWYRQTLGQGPEFLTYFQNEAQLEKSRLLSDRFSAERPKGSFSTLEIQRTEQGDSAMYLCASSLGEGVYNEQFFGPGTRLTVL.

Regarding this clone: The same CDR3 also results from other DNA sequences found in this sample. V gene TRBV24-1 combines with J gene TRBJ1-5; a weak D match, TRBD1 (6 bases). The V end was cut by 2 bases, the J end by 4 bases, with 11 bases between. The length of the CDR3 is 15 residues. Germline values: CDR1 KGHDR, CDR2 SFDVKD. The CDR3 protein is CATSDSRGANQPQHF. In DNA, the CDR3 is TGTGCCACCAGTGATTCCAGGGGTGCGAATCAGCCCCAGCATTTT.

This chain links TRBV11-1 with TRBJ1-1; weak D call: TRBD1 (6 bases). Germline CDR1 SGHAT, CDR2 FQDESV (reference sequence). The CDR3 is 13 residues long. V shed 2 bases and J shed 8 bases, with 12 bases lying between them. The CDR3 DNA follows: TGTGCCAGCAGCTTAAGGGGGGGCCGGGAAGCTTTCTTT. Its protein product is CASSLRGGREAFF.

This rearrangement joins TRBV5-4 to TRBJ1-6; the D is unclear. The CDR3 runs to 15 residues. V was cut by 0 bases and J by 6 bases, with 10 bases left in between. Germline CDR1 is SGHNT and CDR2 is YYREEE (reference sequence). The chain's CDR3 is CASSLEKGVNSPLHF. The CDR3 DNA reads as TGTGCCAGCAGCTTGGAAAAAGGAGTTAATTCACCCCTCCACTTT.

V is TRBV7-3 and J is TRBJ2-2, with 7 bases lining up with TRBD2. CDR3 length: 15 amino acids. Germline loops: CDR1 SGHTA, CDR2 FQGTGA. V lost 5 bases, J lost 0 bases, and 3 bases stayed unmatched. Here the CDR3 DNA reads TGTGCCAGCAGCCCTGGGGGGGCGAACACCGGGGAGCTGTTTTTT. Translated: CASSPGGANTGELFF.

This clone was detected only a few times. The rearrangement joins TRBV7-2 to TRBJ2-2, with a possible D match to TRBD1 (6 bases). Trimming removed 3 bases from V and 1 base from J, with 9 bases in between. CDR1 and CDR2 (germline): SGHTA, FQGNSA. The CDR3 runs to 15 residues. The CDR3 DNA is TGTGCCAGCAGCTTGCAGGGGTGGAACACCGGGGAGCTGTTTTTT. This gives the protein CASSLQGWNTGELFF.

This clone occurred once. V and J are TRBV6-1 and TRBJ1-6; D is unclear. There are 13 residues in the CDR3. V was trimmed by 0 bases and J by 10 bases, leaving 7 bases between them. Germline V gene sequence: CDR1 MNHNS, CDR2 SASEGT. CDR3 in amino acids: CASSEARDSPLHF. The CDR3 DNA reads TGTGCCAGCAGTGAAGCCCGAGACTCACCCCTCCACTTT.

The V call is TRBV19, the J call TRBJ1-1, with 8 bases lining up with TRBD1. The V segment lost 6 bases and the J segment 4 bases; nucleotides outside the gene matches: 4. Looked up from germline, CDR1 is LNHDA and CDR2 is SQIVND (reference sequence). The CDR3 spans 13 residues. The CDR3 here is CASRTGEGTEAFF. The DNA for the CDR3 is TGTGCCAGTAGGACAGGGGAAGGCACTGAAGCTTTCTTT.

This clone was seen once. The chain carries TRBV3-1 (or the pseudogene TRBV3-2) and TRBJ2-7; 8 bases map to TRBD2. Germline V gene sequence: CDR1 LGHDT, CDR2 YNNKEL (reference sequence). Unmatched junction bases numbered 18, after V lost 6 bases and J lost 2 bases. This CDR3 is 18 amino acids long. CDR3 in DNA: TGTGCCAGCAGTCCAAGATCTGGGCTAGCGGGTGTGACCTACGAGCAGTACTTC. Amino acid sequence: CASSPRSGLAGVTYEQYF.

Details on this clone: At the DNA level, this CDR3 is encoded by other sequences in the same sample as well. This chain uses TRBV28 with TRBJ1-2; D is perhaps TRBD1 (5 bases). The germline CDR1 and CDR2 sequences are MDHEN and SYDVKM. This CDR3 comprises 14 residues. V was cut by 5 bases and J by 0 bases, with 10 bases left in between. CDR3 loop: CASSRRGTNYGYTF. The CDR3 region has the DNA TGTGCCAGCAGTCGGCGGGGGACTAACTATGGCTACACCTTC.

The chain uses TRBV7-3 and TRBJ1-1; D is ambiguous. CDR3 length: 13 residues. Between the trimmed V and J ends, which lost 4 bases and 0 bases, there was a span of 6 bases. Germline values: CDR1 SGHTA, CDR2 FQGTGA. CDR3 amino acids: CASSSLMNTEAFF. The CDR3 DNA follows: TGTGCCAGCAGCTCACTCATGAACACTGAAGCTTTCTTT.